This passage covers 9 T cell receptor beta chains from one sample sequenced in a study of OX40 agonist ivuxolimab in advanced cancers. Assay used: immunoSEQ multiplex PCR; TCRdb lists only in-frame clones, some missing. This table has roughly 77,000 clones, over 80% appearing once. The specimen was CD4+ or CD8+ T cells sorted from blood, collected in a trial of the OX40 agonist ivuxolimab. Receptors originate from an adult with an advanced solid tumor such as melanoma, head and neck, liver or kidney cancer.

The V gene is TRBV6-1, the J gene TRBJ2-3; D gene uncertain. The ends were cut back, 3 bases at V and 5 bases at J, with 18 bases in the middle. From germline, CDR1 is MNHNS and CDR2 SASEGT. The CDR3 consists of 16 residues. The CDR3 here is CASSDFAGQTQDTQYF. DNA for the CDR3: TGTGCCAGCAGTGATTTCGCTGGGCAGACCCAAGATACGCAGTATTTT.

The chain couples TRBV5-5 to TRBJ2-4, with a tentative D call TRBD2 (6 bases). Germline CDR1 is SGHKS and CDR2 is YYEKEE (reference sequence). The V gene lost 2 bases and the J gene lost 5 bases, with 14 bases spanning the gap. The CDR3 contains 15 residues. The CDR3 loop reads CASSLGGASQNIQYF. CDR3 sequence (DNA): TGTGCCAGCAGCTTAGGCGGGGCTAGCCAAAACATTCAGTACTTC.

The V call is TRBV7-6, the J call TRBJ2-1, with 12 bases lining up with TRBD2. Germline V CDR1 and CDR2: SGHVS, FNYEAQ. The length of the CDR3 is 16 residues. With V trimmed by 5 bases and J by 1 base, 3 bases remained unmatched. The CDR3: CASSLGLAGSYNEQFF. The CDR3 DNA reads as TGTGCCAGCAGCCTAGGACTAGCGGGGTCCTACAATGAGCAGTTCTTC. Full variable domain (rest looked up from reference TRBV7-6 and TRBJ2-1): GAGVSQSPRYKVTKRGQDVALRCDPISGHVSLYWYRQALGQGPEFLTYFNYEAQQDKSGLPNDRFSAERPEGSISTLTIQRTEQRDSAMYRCASSLGLAGSYNEQFFGPGTRLTVL.

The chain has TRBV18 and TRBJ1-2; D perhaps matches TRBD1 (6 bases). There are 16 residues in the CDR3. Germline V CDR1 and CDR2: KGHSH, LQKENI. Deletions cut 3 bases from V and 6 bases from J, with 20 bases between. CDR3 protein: CASSPPDRFRADGYTF. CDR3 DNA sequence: TGTGCCAGCTCACCGCCGGACAGATTTCGGGCAGATGGCTACACCTTC.

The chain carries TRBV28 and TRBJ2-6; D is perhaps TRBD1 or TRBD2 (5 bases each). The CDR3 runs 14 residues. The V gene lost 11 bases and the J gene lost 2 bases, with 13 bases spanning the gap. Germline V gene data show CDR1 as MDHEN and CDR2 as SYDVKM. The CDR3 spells CAAGRGTGANVLTF. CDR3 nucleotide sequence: TGTGCCGCCGGTCGGGGCACTGGGGCCAACGTCCTGACTTTC.

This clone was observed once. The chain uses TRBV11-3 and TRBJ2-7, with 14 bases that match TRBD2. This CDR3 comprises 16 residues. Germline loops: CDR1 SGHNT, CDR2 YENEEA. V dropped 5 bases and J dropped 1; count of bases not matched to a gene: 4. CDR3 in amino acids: CASSPWTSGRSYEQYF. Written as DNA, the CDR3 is TGTGCCAGCAGCCCGTGGACTAGCGGGAGGTCCTACGAGCAGTACTTC.

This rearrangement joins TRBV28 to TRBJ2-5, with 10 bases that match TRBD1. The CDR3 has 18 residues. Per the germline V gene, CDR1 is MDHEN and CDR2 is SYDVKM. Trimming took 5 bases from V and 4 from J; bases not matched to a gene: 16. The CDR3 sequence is CASSTMKTGQGWAETQYF. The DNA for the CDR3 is TGTGCCAGCAGTACTATGAAAACGGGACAGGGGTGGGCAGAGACCCAGTACTTC.

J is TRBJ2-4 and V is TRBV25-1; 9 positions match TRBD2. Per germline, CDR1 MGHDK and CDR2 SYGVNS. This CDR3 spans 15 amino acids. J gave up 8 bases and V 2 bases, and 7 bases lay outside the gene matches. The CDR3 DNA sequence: TGTGCCAGCAGTGAAGCTAGCGGGGCCTGGGACATTCAGTACTTC. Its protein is CASSEASGAWDIQYF.

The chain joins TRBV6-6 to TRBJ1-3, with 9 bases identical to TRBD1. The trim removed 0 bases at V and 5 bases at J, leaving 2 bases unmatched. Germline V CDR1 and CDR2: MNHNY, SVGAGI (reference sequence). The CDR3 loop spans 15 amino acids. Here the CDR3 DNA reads TGTGCCAGCAGTTACTCGGGACAGGGTAGAAACACCATATATTTT. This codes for CASSYSGQGRNTIYF.